Below, one TCR beta chain is given with its context. Its antigen is not identified. The data stem from a study of neoadjuvant nivolumab and ipilimumab in lung cancer. General study findings and limits: Resected tumors had greater TCR richness and clonality than uninvolved lung. TCR sequencing covered a small number of samples. Only two of four nivolumab-treated tumors gained richness and clonality by surgery.

Sequencing used immunoSEQ multiplex PCR; TCRdb keeps in-frame clones, though not all of them. This repertoire shows more than 15,000 clones, 60% to 80% found once; its top ten account for about 8.8%. Germline loops: CDR1 MGHDK, CDR2 SYGVNS. The CDR3 length is 16 residues. Trimming took 4 bases from V and 2 from J, leaving 15 bases between them. The material was tumor tissue, obtained after neoadjuvant nivolumab, alone or with ipilimumab, at or shortly before surgery. This receptor was taken from an adult with non-small cell lung cancer. The chain couples TRBV25-1 to TRBJ1-5, with D hard to call. CDR3 in amino acids: CASSASRGMGNQPQHF. The CDR3 region has the DNA TGTGCCAGCAGTGCAAGCAGAGGGATGGGCAATCAGCCCCAGCATTTT.